This T cell receptor (beta chain) was sequenced in a study of vaccination effects on CD4 cells after COVID-19 (dated 2022 in TCRdb). About the study as a whole: To identify antigen-specific CD4+ T cell clonotypes by their expansion, the ViraFEST assay first stimulated PBMC with viral peptide pools and then applied TCR sequencing. A total of some eleven COVID-19 convalescent patients and several SARS-CoV-2-naive healthy vaccine recipients were included in the full study. Each participant received two doses of an mRNA SARS-CoV-2 vaccine, either BNT162b2 or mRNA-1273. SARS-CoV-2 spike-specific CD4+ TCR repertoires were compared before and after mRNA vaccination in COVID-19 convalescent patients and in infection-naive vaccine recipients. In the study, cultures from other donors were sequenced using the Oncomine TCR Beta short-read assay on an Illumina iSeq 100. Fewer than 2.5 million PBMC per well were cultured in IMDM with roughly 5% human AB serum, roughly 10 IU/ml IL-2 and gentamicin, plus 10 ug/ml peptides. On the study overall, not on this receptor specifically: Among healthy vaccine recipients, nearly all vaccine-induced clones were SARS-CoV-2 mono-reactive, and just 1 of 255 was cross-reactive with common cold coronaviruses. The study was limited by a small number of convalescent patients, and early post-infection timepoints were lacking. At late post-vaccination timepoints, both infection-induced and vaccine-induced clones showed marked clonal contraction, consistent with waning T cell responses.

This clone was seen once. Its antigen target is currently unknown. Qualities for individual bases were not recorded, and no much larger clone is one base off. The CDR3 runs 15 residues from the cysteine to the phenylalanine. Of all the DNA, just the CDR3 is kept, 45 bases in frame from base 1. Unmatched junction bases come to 4, with V trimmed by 2 bases and J by 1 base. Based on the germline V gene (reference sequence), the CDR1 and CDR2 sequences are LNHDA and SQIVND. The protocol used for the library was the immunoSEQ multiplex PCR assay. DNA from the cultured, isolated CD4+ T cells was subjected to TCR beta CDR3 sequencing. Regarding the original processing steps: Non-productive TCR sequences were removed, reads were trimmed to the CDR3 region, and CDR3s of at least 7 amino acids were retained. Antigen-specific clonotypes were identified with the MANAFEST web app by comparing expansion in peptide wells against reference cultures. Positive clones required FDR<0.05 expansion versus reference and all other wells, odds ratio above 5, and frequency above 0.1% in two replicate wells. Clonotypes significantly expanded in SARS-CoV-2 spike wells and in at least one common cold coronavirus spike condition were defined as cross-reactive. CDR3 similarity was assessed by Levenshtein distance using the stringdist R package, and unrooted trees were constructed with ape in R 3.6.1. TCRdb re-hosts the immuneACCESS table, in-frame sequences only. Its copies lack some clones; in the studies checked, an unresolved V gene accounts for under half of them, and the cause for the rest is not known. Clonal size and the V and J genes are those of that table, whereas D and trimming came from the DNA. Here the sample has 40,000 or so clones; around 74% occur a single time. Of the sample, around 2.9% is held by the ten largest clones.

After less than 13 days of culture, CD4+ T cells were isolated with the EasySep CD4+ T cell isolation kit. Healthy vaccine recipients had no prior SARS-CoV-2 infection, confirmed by negative nucleocapsid antibodies before and after vaccination. On days 3 and 7, half of the culture medium was replaced with fresh IL-2-containing medium. Each peptide stimulation condition was cultured in triplicate wells unless otherwise noted. Using Ficoll-Paque Plus gradient centrifugation, PBMC were separated from whole blood and then either used fresh or cryopreserved at -140C. The QIAamp micro DNA kit was used to extract genomic DNA from the cultured CD4+ T cells.

The sequence was obtained from a human donor who received a COVID-19 vaccine. The material sequenced was CD4+ T cells from PBMCs cultured without peptide, taken before COVID-19 vaccination. Here the chain combines TRBV19 and TRBJ2-5; 7 bases in the junction line up with TRBD1. In nucleotides, the sequence is TGTGCCAGTAGTATACGGGGACAGTCCCAAGAGACCCAGTACTTC. Its amino acids are CASSIRGQSQETQYF.